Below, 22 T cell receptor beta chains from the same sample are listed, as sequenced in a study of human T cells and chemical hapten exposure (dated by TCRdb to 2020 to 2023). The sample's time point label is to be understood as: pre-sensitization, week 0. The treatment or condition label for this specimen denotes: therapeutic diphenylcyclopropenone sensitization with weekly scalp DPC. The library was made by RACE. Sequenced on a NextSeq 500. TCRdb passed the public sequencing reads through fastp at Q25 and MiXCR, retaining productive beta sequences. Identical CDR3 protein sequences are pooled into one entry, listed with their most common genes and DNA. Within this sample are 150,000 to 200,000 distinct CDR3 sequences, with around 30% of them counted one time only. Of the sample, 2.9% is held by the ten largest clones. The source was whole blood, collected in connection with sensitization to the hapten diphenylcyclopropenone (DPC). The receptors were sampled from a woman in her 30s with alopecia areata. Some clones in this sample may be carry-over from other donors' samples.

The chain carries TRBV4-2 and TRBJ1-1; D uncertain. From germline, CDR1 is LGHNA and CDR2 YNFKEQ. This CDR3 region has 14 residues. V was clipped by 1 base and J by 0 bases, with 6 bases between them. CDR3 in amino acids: CASSQGPLNTEAFF. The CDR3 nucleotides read TGTGCCAGCAGCCAAGGCCCCCTGAACACTGAAGCTTTCTTT.

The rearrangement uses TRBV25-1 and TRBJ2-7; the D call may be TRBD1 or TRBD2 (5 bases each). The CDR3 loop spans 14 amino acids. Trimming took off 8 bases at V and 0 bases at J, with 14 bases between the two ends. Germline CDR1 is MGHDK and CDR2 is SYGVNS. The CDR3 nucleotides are TGTGCCAGCCGCCCCCCCGGGGCCTCCTACGAGCAGTACTTC. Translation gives CASRPPGASYEQYF.

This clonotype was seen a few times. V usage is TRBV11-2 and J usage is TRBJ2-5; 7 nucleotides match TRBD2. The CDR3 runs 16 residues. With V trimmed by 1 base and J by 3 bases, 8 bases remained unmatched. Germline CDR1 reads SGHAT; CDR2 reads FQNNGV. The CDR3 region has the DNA TGTGCCAGCAGCTTAGGCAACGGGGGGATGAAAGAGACCCAGTACTTC. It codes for CASSLGNGGMKETQYF.

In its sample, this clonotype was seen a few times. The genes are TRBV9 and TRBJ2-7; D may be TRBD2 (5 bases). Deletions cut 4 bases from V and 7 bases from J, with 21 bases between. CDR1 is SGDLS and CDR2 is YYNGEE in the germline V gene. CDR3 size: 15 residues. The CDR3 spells CASSPLGSGLGEQYF. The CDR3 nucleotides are TGTGCCAGCAGCCCACTGGGGTCGGGGTTGGGAGAGCAGTACTTC.

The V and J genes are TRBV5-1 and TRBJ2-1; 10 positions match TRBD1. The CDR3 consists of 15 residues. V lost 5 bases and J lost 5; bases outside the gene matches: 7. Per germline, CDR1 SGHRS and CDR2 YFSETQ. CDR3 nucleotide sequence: TGCGCCAGCAGGGCCGGGACAGGGGATCACAATGAGCAGTTCTTC. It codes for CASRAGTGDHNEQFF.

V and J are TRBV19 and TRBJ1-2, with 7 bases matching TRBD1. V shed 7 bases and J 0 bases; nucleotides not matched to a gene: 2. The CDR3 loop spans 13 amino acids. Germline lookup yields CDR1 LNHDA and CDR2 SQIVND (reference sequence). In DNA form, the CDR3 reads TGTGCCAGTATCGACAGGGCTAACTATGGCTACACCTTC. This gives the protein CASIDRANYGYTF.

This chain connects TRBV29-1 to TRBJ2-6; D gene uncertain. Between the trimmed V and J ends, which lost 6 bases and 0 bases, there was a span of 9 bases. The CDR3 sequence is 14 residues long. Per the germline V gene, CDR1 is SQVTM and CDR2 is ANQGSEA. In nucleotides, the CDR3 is TGCAGCGTAGCCTTGGGCTCTGGGGCCAACGTCCTGACTTTC. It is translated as CSVALGSGANVLTF.

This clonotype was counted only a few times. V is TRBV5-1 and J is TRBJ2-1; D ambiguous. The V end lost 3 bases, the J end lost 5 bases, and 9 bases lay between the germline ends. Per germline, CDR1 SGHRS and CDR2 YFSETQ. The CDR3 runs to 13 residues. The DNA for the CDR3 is TGCGCCAGCAGCTACGATCAGAACAATGAGCAGTTCTTC. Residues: CASSYDQNNEQFF.

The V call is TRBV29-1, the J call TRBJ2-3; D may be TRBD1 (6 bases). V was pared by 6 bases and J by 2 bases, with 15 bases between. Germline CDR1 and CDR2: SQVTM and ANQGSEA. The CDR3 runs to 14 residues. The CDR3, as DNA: TGCAGCGTCAAACCGACAGGAGCCACAGATACGCAGTATTTT. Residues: CSVKPTGATDTQYF.

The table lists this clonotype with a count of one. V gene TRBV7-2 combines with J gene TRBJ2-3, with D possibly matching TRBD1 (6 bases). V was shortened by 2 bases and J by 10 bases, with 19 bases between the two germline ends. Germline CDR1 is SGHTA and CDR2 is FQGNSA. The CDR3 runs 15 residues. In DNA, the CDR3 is TGTGCCAGCAGCTTATCTCCACAGGGCTCGCTGGCGCAGTATTTT. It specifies CASSLSPQGSLAQYF. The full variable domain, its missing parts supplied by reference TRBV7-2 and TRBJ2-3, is GAGVSQSPSNKVTEKGKDVELRCDPISGHTALYWYRQSLGQGLEFLIYFQGNSAPDKSGLPSDRFSAERTGGSVSTLTIQRTQQEDSAVYLCASSLSPQGSLAQYFGPGTRLTVL.

CDR3: CASSNWANDYGYTF. CDR3 nucleotide sequence: TGTGCCAGCAGCAACTGGGCTAACGACTATGGCTACACCTTC. The chain recombines TRBV21-1 with TRBJ1-2. TRBV21-1 is designated a pseudogene. The CDR3 consists of 14 residues.

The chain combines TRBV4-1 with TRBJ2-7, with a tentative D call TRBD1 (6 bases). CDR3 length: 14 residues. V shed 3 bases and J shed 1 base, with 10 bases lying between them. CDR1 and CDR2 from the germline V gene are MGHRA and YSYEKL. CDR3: CASSQEQGSYEQYF. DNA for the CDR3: TGCGCCAGCAGCCAGGAACAGGGTTCCTACGAGCAGTACTTC.

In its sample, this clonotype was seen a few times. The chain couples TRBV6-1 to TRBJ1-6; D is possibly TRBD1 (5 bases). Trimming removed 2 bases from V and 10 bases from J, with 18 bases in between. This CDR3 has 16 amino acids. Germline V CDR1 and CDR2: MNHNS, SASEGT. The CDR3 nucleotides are TGTGCCAGCAGTGAACCCCCTCAGGGAGTGGAGTCACCCCTCCACTTT. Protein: CASSEPPQGVESPLHF.

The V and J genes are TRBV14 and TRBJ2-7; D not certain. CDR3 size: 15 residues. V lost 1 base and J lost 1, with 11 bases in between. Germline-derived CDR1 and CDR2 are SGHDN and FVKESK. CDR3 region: CASSQGLGRSYEQYF. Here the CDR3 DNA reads TGTGCCAGCAGCCAAGGATTGGGCAGGTCCTACGAGCAGTACTTC. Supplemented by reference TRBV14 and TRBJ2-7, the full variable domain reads EAGVTQFPSHSVIEKGQTVTLRCDPISGHDNLYWYRRVMGKEIKFLLHFVKESKQDESGMPNNRFLAERTGGTYSTLKVQPAELEDSGVYFCASSQGLGRSYEQYFGPGTRLTVT.

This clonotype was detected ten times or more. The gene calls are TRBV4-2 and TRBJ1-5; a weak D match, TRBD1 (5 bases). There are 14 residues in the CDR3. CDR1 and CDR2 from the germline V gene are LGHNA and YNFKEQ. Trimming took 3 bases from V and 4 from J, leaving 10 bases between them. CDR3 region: CASSQSTGNQPQHF. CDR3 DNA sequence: TGTGCCAGCAGCCAGTCCACAGGTAATCAGCCCCAGCATTTT.

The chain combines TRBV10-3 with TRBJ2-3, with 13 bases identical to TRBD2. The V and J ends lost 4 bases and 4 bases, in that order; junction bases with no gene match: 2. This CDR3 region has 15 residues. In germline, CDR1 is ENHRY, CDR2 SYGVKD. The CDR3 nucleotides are TGTGCCATCAGTGGGACTAGCGGGAGTCCAGATACGCAGTATTTT. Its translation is CAISGTSGSPDTQYF.

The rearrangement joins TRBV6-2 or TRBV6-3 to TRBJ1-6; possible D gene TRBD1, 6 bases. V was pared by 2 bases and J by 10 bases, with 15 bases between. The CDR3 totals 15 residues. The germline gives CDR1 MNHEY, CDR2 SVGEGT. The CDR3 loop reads CASSYQGTRRSPLHF. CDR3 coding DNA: TGTGCCAGCAGTTACCAGGGGACGAGACGGTCACCCCTCCACTTT.

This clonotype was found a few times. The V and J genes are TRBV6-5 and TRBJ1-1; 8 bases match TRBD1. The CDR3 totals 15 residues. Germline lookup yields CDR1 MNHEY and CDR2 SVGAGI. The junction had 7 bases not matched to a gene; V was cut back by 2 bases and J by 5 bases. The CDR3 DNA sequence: TGTGCCAGCAGTTACCCAGGGGGCGCAGGGACTGAAGCTTTCTTT. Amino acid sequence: CASSYPGGAGTEAFF.

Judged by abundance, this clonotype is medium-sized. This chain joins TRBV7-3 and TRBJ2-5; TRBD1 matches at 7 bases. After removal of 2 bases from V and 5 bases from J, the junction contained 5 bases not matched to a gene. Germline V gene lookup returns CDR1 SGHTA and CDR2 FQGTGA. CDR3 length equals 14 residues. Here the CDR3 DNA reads TGTGCCAGCAGCTTAGTAGGGGGCGTGGAGACCCAGTACTTC. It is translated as CASSLVGGVETQYF. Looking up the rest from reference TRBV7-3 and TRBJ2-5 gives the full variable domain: GAGVSQTPSNKVTEKGKYVELRCDPISGHTALYWYRQSLGQGPEFLIYFQGTGAADDSGLPNDRFFAVRPEGSVSTLKIQRTERGDSAVYLCASSLVGGVETQYFGPGTRLLVL.

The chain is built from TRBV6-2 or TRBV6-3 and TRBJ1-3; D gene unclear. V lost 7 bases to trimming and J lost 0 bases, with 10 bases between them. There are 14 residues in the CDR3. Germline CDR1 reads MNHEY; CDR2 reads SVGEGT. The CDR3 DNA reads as TGTGCCAGCAAAGCCGGGTCCTCTGGAAACACCATATATTTT. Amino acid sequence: CASKAGSSGNTIYF.

The DNA of the CDR3 is TGTGCCAGCAGCGTAGGACAGGGGTCCTATGGCTACACCTTC. Translation gives CASSVGQGSYGYTF. V is TRBV9 and J is TRBJ1-2; TRBD1 aligns across 8 bases. Germline V gene data show CDR1 as SGDLS and CDR2 as YYNGEE. The CDR3 totals 14 residues. Trimming removed 0 bases from V and 4 bases from J; junction bases left unmatched: 2.

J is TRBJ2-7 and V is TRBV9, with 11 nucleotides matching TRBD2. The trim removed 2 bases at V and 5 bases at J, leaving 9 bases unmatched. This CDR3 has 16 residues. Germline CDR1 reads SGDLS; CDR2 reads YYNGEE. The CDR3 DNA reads TGTGCCAGCAGCGTTGGTAGCGGGGGGGCCAGTCACGAGCAGTACTTC. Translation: CASSVGSGGASHEQYF.